Listed here are 24 T cell receptor beta chains from one sample, sequenced in a study of T cell clonality in common variable immunodeficiency (dated by TCRdb to between 2014 and 2017). The library was built by means of the immunoSEQ multiplex PCR assay. TCRdb mirrors the immuneACCESS table, restricted to in-frame sequences. Some clones are absent from its copies; in checked studies, under half trace to an unresolved V gene, and the reason for the others is unknown. The table puts about 64,000 clones in this sample, none counted just once. Of the sample, roughly 1.5% is held by the ten largest clones. Sequencing was performed on peripheral blood mononuclear cells. Every receptor here comes from a person between 18 and 69 years old in good health.

This clone was observed many times. The read ends 3 residues early relative to the CDR3; the germline J gene fills the gap. The chain has TRBV12-5 and TRBJ2-1, with 8 positions matching TRBD2. Trimming removed 5 bases from V and 9 bases from J; junction bases left unmatched: 9. CDR1 LGHNT and CDR2 FRNRAP come from the germline V gene. CDR3 size: 14 residues. CDR3 bases read: TGTGCTAGTGGTCCGTCGGGGGGGTATGTTGAG. Translation gives CASGPSGGYVE. Given in full, the CDR3 is CASGPSGGYVEQFF.

This clone was picked up many times. The read is 3 residues too short to cover the CDR3 end, so that end is filled in from the germline J gene. The rearrangement links TRBV7-7 to TRBJ2-7, with 7 positions matching TRBD1. CDR3 size: 15 residues. From germline, CDR1 is SSHAT and CDR2 FNYEAQ (reference sequence). The sequenced CDR3 bases are TGTGCTACATCGTTGAGACAGGGCCCCCCCTACGAG. This translates into CATSLRQGPPYE. The CDR3 as a whole reads CATSLRQGPPYEQYF.

On this clone itself: The read ends 3 residues early relative to the CDR3; the germline J gene fills the gap. The chain carries TRBV19 and TRBJ1-1, with a tentative D call TRBD1 (6 bases). Per germline, CDR1 LNHDA and CDR2 SQIVND (reference sequence). This CDR3 region has 16 residues. CDR3 residues: CASSYYQGRLDNEAFF. CDR3 DNA, as far as it was read: TGTGCCAGTTCTTATTATCAGGGGAGGTTAGACAATGAG.

This clone showed up many times. The read halts 3 residues ahead of the CDR3 end, with the missing end drawn from the germline J gene. The chain links TRBV20-1 to TRBJ1-2; D uncertain. CDR1 and CDR2 from the germline V gene are DFQATT and SNEGSKA (reference sequence). The CDR3 extends over 14 amino acids. The sequenced CDR3 bases are TGCAGTGCTAATGTAGCAACCCAAAAGGAAGGC. As protein: CSANVATQKEG. From start to end, the CDR3 is CSANVATQKEGYTF.

There are many counts of this clone. The read ends 3 residues before the CDR3 terminus; that terminus is restored from the germline J gene. The rearrangement links TRBV30 to TRBJ2-1; weak D call: TRBD2 (6 bases). Germline V gene data show CDR1 as GTSNPN and CDR2 as SVGIG (reference sequence). Trimming shortened V by 0 bases and J by 0 bases, and 9 bases separated the two germline ends. There are 15 residues in the CDR3. The CDR3 loop is CAWSVQLASYNEQFF. CDR3 bases read: TGTGCCTGGAGTGTACAACTAGCCTCCTACAATGAG.

This clone was seen at least ten times. The read is 3 residues too short to cover the CDR3 end, so that end is filled in from the germline J gene. The V call is TRBV7-2, the J call TRBJ2-7; D possibly corresponds to TRBD1 (6 bases). CDR3 length: 13 amino acids. Trimming cost V 3 bases and J 2 bases, with 8 bases left between them. CDR1 and CDR2 from the germline V gene are SGHTA and FQGNSA. CDR3 sequence: CASSFTGTYEQYF. Incomplete CDR3 DNA: TGTGCCAGCAGCTTTACAGGGACCTACGAG.

There are many counts of this clone. The CDR3 end is not reached by the read, which stops 3 residues before it; the germline J gene fills it in. The V and J genes are TRBV14 and TRBJ2-7; the match to TRBD1 covers 9 bases. V shed 1 base, J shed 6 bases, and the junction held 7 bases outside the gene matches. Germline V gene data show CDR1 as SGHDN and CDR2 as FVKESK. This CDR3 region has 15 residues. The sequenced CDR3 bases are TGTGCCAGCAGCCAAGTACGGACAGGGGTAGGCGAG. Residues: CASSQVRTGVGE. The complete CDR3 reads CASSQVRTGVGEQYF.

This clone was counted at least ten times. The read terminates 3 residues before the CDR3 end, so the remaining end is supplied by the germline J gene. The chain employs TRBV4-1 and TRBJ1-5, with 7 positions matching TRBD1. Germline trimming cut 3 bases from V and 4 bases from J; bases unmatched to any gene: 6. Germline-derived CDR1 and CDR2 are MGHRA and YSYEKL. This CDR3 has 15 amino acids. CDR3 DNA (partial): TGCGCCAGCAGCCAGCTACAGGGGACAAATCAGCCC. Residues: CASSQLQGTNQP. The CDR3 in its entirety is CASSQLQGTNQPQHF.

This clone occurred many times. The read gets to within 3 residues of the CDR3 end, and the germline J gene fills in the rest. V usage is TRBV11-3 and J usage is TRBJ2-2; TRBD2 matches 7 bases. CDR1 is SGHNT and CDR2 is YENEEA in the germline V gene. CDR3 length: 14 residues. V shed 3 bases, J shed 5 bases, and the junction held 3 bases outside the gene matches. CDR3 DNA (partial): TGTGCCAGCAGCTTTAGCGGGCTGACCGGGGAG. It translates to CASSFSGLTGE. The entire CDR3 protein reads CASSFSGLTGELFF. Based on the CDR3 plus reference TRBV11-3 and TRBJ2-2, the full variable domain is EAGVVQSPRYKIIEKKQPVAFWCNPISGHNTLYWYLQNLGQGPELLIRYENEEAVDDSQLPKDRFSAERLKGVDSTLKIQPAELGDSAVYLCASSFSGLTGELFFGEGSRLTVL.

This clone was detected ten times or more. The read halts 3 residues ahead of the CDR3 end, with the missing end drawn from the germline J gene. The rearrangement joins TRBV5-1 to TRBJ1-2; 7 bases agree with TRBD1. Germline-derived CDR1 and CDR2 are SGHRS and YFSETQ. CDR3 size: 14 residues. J was trimmed by 0 bases and V by 4 bases; bases with no gene match: 3. The CDR3: CASSGQVSNYGYTF. CDR3 DNA (partial): TGCGCCAGCAGCGGACAGGTCTCTAACTATGGC.

This clone was counted many times. Coverage ceases 3 residues before the CDR3 finishes, and the germline J gene fills in the end. The V and J genes are TRBV9 and TRBJ1-6, with TRBD1 matching over 7 bases. Germline CDR1 is SGDLS and CDR2 is YYNGEE. CDR3 length: 14 amino acids. V shed 3 bases, J shed 5 bases, and the junction held 2 bases outside the gene matches. The CDR3 loop is CASSAGQNNSPLHF. Partial CDR3 DNA: TGTGCCAGCAGCGCGGGACAGAATAATTCACCC.

This clone was detected ten times or more. The CDR3 goes on 3 residues after the read ends, and that part is filled in from the germline J gene. This chain uses TRBV24-1 with TRBJ1-2; possible D gene TRBD1, 5 bases. Germline loops: CDR1 KGHDR, CDR2 SFDVKD. This CDR3 spans 14 amino acids. CDR3 loop: CATSDETESGGYTF. The covered CDR3 bases are TGTGCCACCAGTGATGAGACAGAATCAGGCGGC.

Ten or more counts support this clone. The CDR3 here is CASLATGDYEQYF. The DNA read from the CDR3 is TGTGCCAGTCTGGCGACAGGGGACTACGAG. V gene TRBV19 combines with J gene TRBJ2-7; 8 bases align to TRBD1. Read coverage stops 3 residues before the CDR3 terminus; the germline J gene supplies the remainder. The J segment lost 3 bases and the V segment lost 8 bases, leaving 6 bases of the junction unmatched. From germline, CDR1 is LNHDA and CDR2 SQIVND (reference sequence). The length of the CDR3 is 13 residues. Based on the CDR3 plus reference TRBV19 and TRBJ2-7, the full variable domain is DGGITQSPKYLFRKEGQNVTLSCEQNLNHDAMYWYRQDPGQGLRLIYYSQIVNDFQKGDIAEGYSVSREKKESFPLTVTSAQKNPTAFYLCASLATGDYEQYFGPGTRLTVT.

This clone has at least ten counts. The CDR3 loop is CASSSTGTSGNTGELFF. CDR3 DNA, as far as it was read: TGTGCCAGCAGCTCAACCGGGACTAGCGGGAACACCGGGGAG. The chain is built from TRBV7-6 and TRBJ2-2, with 11 bases fitting TRBD2. The read is 3 residues too short to cover the CDR3 end, so that end is filled in from the germline J gene. V lost 4 bases to trimming and J lost 1 base; unmatched junction nucleotides: 5. Germline V gives CDR1 SGHVS, CDR2 FNYEAQ. The CDR3 sequence is 17 residues long.

This clone was recorded many times. The read terminates 3 residues ahead of where the CDR3 ends, so the germline J gene completes it. The chain carries TRBV3-1 (or the pseudogene TRBV3-2) and TRBJ2-3; 9 bases align to TRBD2. This CDR3 has 17 residues. Germline values: CDR1 LGHDT, CDR2 YNNKEL (reference sequence). J was trimmed by 4 bases and V by 5 bases; bases with no gene match: 13. CDR3 DNA, as far as it was read: TGTGCCAGCAGCTCCCGCGGTAGCGGGAGTGTAGCAGATACG. Encoded protein: CASSSRGSGSVADT. From start to end, the CDR3 is CASSSRGSGSVADTQYF.

In this sample, this clone turned up many times. The read gets to within 3 residues of the CDR3 end, and the germline J gene fills in the rest. The genes are TRBV29-1 and TRBJ2-6; 7 bases line up with TRBD1. The trim removed 0 bases at V and 2 bases at J, leaving 10 bases unmatched. The CDR3 contains 18 residues. Germline V gene lookup returns CDR1 SQVTM and CDR2 ANQGSEA. The CDR3 sequence is CSVEDIARGRPGANVLTF. CDR3 DNA, as far as it was read: TGCAGCGTTGAAGATATCGCCAGGGGGAGACCTGGGGCCAACGTC.

This clone was detected only a few times. The read gets to within 3 residues of the CDR3 end, and the germline J gene fills in the rest. The chain couples TRBV30 to TRBJ1-5, with 7 positions matching TRBD1. The CDR3 is made up of 14 amino acids. Germline V lookup: CDR1 GTSNPN, CDR2 SVGIG (reference sequence). V trimming: 3 bases; J trimming: 4 bases; junction bases outside the gene matches: 6. The part of the CDR3 DNA that was read is TGTGCCTGGAGCACCGGGACAGAGAATCAGCCC. Translating gives CAWSTGTENQP. The entire CDR3 is CAWSTGTENQPQHF.

This clone was observed at least ten times. Sequencing ends 3 residues short of the CDR3 end; the germline J gene provides the rest. This chain uses TRBV2 with TRBJ1-4; D is unclear. The ends were cut back, 0 bases at V and 5 bases at J, with 4 bases in the middle. This CDR3 region has 13 residues. Germline loops: CDR1 SNHLY, CDR2 FYNNEI. CDR3 bases read: TGTGCCAGCAGTGAAGCGCGAAATGAAAAA. Residues: CASSEARNEK. The whole CDR3 sequence is CASSEARNEKLFF.

A remark on this clone: The junction shows a germline mismatch at one end, possibly a read error. The CDR3 end falls 3 residues outside the read, so it is completed with the germline J gene. The rearrangement links TRBV7-9 to TRBJ2-7; D is ambiguous. CDR3 length equals 11 residues. CDR1 is SEHNR, CDR2 FQNEAQ, per germline (reference sequence). CDR3: CSSSSLYEQYF. The CDR3 bases that were read are TGTTCCAGCAGCTCTCTCTACGAG.

This clone was seen at least ten times. The read ends 3 residues early relative to the CDR3; the germline J gene fills the gap. The chain uses TRBV18 and TRBJ1-5; D is possibly TRBD1 (6 bases). V lost 4 bases, J lost 7 bases, and 14 bases lay in between. CDR3 length: 14 residues. Germline CDR1 KGHSH, CDR2 LQKENI. The CDR3 is CASSLRQARQPQHF. The part of the CDR3 DNA that was read is TGTGCCAGCTCACTTAGACAGGCCCGACAGCCC.

Of note for this clone: The CDR3 end falls 3 residues outside the read, so it is completed with the germline J gene. The chain employs TRBV7-9 and TRBJ2-5; 7 bases map to TRBD1. The germline gives CDR1 SEHNR, CDR2 FQNEAQ (reference sequence). CDR3 length: 15 amino acids. Unmatched junction bases numbered 10, after V lost 5 bases and J lost 4 bases. The CDR3 loop reads CASSQGDRVRETQYF. The CDR3 DNA, read in part, is TGTGCCAGCAGCCAGGGAGACAGGGTCCGAGAGACC.

There are many counts of this clone. The DNA ends 3 residues before the CDR3 does, and the rest of the CDR3 is filled in from the germline J gene. The rearrangement uses TRBV20-1 and TRBJ1-2, with 7 bases matching TRBD1. The V gene end was trimmed by 1 base and the J gene end by 6 bases; junction bases not matched to a gene: 8. This CDR3 is built from 14 residues. Germline loops: CDR1 DFQATT, CDR2 SNEGSKA (reference sequence). CDR3 DNA, as far as it was read: TGCAGTGCTAGAGTAAGACAGGGATTCCATGGC. It yields the protein CSARVRQGFHG. The complete CDR3 sequence is CSARVRQGFHGYTF.

Ten or more counts support this clone. The read is 3 residues too short to cover the CDR3 end, so that end is filled in from the germline J gene. The chain joins TRBV7-3 to TRBJ1-1, with 8 bases that match TRBD1. Trimming removed 6 bases from V and 7 bases from J; junction bases left unmatched: 4. The CDR3 totals 12 residues. Germline CDR1 SGHTA, CDR2 FQGTGA. The CDR3 loop reads CASSSGQGEAFF. The sequenced CDR3 bases are TGTGCCAGCAGTTCAGGACAGGGTGAA.

This clone was detected ten times or more. Coverage ceases 3 residues before the CDR3 finishes, and the germline J gene fills in the end. This rearrangement joins TRBV7-6 to TRBJ2-3, with 9 bases fitting TRBD2. Germline V gives CDR1 SGHVS, CDR2 FNYEAQ. V shed 5 bases and J 1 base; nucleotides not matched to a gene: 4. This CDR3 is 15 amino acids long. The CDR3 protein is CASSMIAGGTDTQYF. CDR3 DNA (partial): TGTGCCAGCAGCATGATAGCGGGGGGCACAGATACG.